The subject of this entry is one T cell receptor beta chain. As yet, its antigen is unknown. In the PCR, 60 Vbeta and 13 Jbeta primers were used. Method: immunoSEQ multiplex PCR; TCRdb's copy keeps in-frame clones and lacks some. The sample yields about 140,000 clones, 73% seen once. This entry comes from a study of cytomegalovirus exposure and HLA in healthy donors. Study-level findings and limits: With later analysis, a missense DCLRE1C variant became linked to TCR beta V- and J-gene trimming. Researchers counted some 150 TCR beta chains as cytomegalovirus-associated. For most TCR beta V segments, an earlier analysis put the productive rate at about 90% or about 30% of the time.

This sequence originates from a woman in her forties in good health and CMV-seronegative. Sequencing was performed on PBMCs.

The CDR3 region has the DNA TGTGCCAGCAGTGTTTCAGGGAGGGGGGGGAAAGCTTTCTTT. It yields the protein CASSVSGRGGKAFF. The J gene is TRBJ1-1, the V gene TRBV2, with D possibly TRBD1 on 6 matching bases. Per germline, CDR1 SNHLY and CDR2 FYNNEI. This CDR3 comprises 14 residues. Deletions cut 4 bases from V and 9 bases from J, with 18 bases between.